This record looks at one T cell receptor (beta chain) sequence and its context. The antigen remains undetermined. This sample stems from a study of cytomegalovirus exposure and HLA in healthy donors. Across the whole study: When over 300 donors were genotyped, over 80% of them were found to fall in the Caucasian-associated ancestry cluster. Study results and limitations: A prior analysis recorded that most TCR beta V segments were productive about 87% or about 30% of the time. An Asian-associated ancestry cluster reportedly showed fewer N-insertions than the approximately 600-donor mean in a later analysis.

The primer mix had 60 Vbeta and 13 Jbeta primers. The protocol was immunoSEQ multiplex PCR, while the TCRdb copy is restricted to in-frame clones and leaves out a portion. The data show 150,000 to 200,000 clones, around three quarters seen once. The CDR3 consists of 15 residues. The germline V and J ends were trimmed by 4 bases and 6 bases, with 16 bases remaining between them. CDR1 is LNHDA, CDR2 SQIVND, per germline (reference sequence). The source of this sequence is a young woman in good health and CMV-seropositive. The sequencing input was PBMCs. V is TRBV19 and J is TRBJ2-1, with D perhaps TRBD2 (6 bases). For the CDR3, the DNA is TGTGCCAGTAGTAACGGTGGGTCGGAGGGCAATGAGCAGTTCTTC. Amino acids: CASSNGGSEGNEQFF.